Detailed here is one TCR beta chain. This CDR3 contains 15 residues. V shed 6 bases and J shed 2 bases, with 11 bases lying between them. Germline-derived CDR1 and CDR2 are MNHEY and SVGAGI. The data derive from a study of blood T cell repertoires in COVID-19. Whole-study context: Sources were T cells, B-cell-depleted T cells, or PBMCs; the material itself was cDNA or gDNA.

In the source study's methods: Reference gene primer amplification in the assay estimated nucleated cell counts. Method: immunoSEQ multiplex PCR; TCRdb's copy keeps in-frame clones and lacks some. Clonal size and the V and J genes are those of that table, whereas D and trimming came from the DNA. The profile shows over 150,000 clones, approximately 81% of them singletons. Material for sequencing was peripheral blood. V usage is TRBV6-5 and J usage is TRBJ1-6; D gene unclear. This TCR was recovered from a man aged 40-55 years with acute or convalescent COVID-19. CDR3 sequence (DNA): TGTGCCAGCAGCCGAGGAGGGCCCTATAATTCACCCCTCCACTTT. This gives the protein CASSRGGPYNSPLHF.